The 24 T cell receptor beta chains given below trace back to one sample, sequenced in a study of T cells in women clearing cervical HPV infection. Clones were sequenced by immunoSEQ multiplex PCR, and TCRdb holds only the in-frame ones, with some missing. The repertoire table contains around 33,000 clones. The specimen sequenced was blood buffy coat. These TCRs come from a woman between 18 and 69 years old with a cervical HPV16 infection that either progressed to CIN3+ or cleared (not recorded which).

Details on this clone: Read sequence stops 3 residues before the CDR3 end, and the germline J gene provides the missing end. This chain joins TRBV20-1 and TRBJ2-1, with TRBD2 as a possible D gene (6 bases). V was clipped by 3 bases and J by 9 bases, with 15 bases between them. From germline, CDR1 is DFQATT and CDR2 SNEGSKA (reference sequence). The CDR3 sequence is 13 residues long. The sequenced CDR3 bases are TGCAGTGCTAGTGGCGGGATTGTCTCTGAG. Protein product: CSASGGIVSE. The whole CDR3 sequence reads CSASGGIVSEQFF.

The covered CDR3 bases are TGTGCCATCAGTGAAGGGACACCGAACACCGGGGAG. It specifies CAISEGTPNTGE. The CDR3 reads in full as CAISEGTPNTGELFF. The chain recombines TRBV10-3 with TRBJ2-2, with D possibly matching TRBD1 (6 bases). The read finishes 3 residues shy of the CDR3 end, and the germline J gene is used to complete it. The germline CDR1 and CDR2 sequences are ENHRY and SYGVKD. The CDR3 covers 15 residues. V was trimmed by 3 bases and J by 0 bases, leaving 8 bases between them.

CDR3: CASSLRQDNTGELFF. The sequenced CDR3 bases are TGTGCCAGCAGCCTCAGACAGGATAACACCGGGGAG. The V call is TRBV5-4, the J call TRBJ2-2, with a possible D match to TRBD1 (6 bases). The read is 3 residues too short to cover the CDR3 end, so that end is filled in from the germline J gene. This CDR3 is 15 amino acids long. Trimming pared 4 bases from V and 2 bases from J, leaving 12 bases between. Germline assignment: CDR1 SGHNT and CDR2 YYREEE (reference sequence).

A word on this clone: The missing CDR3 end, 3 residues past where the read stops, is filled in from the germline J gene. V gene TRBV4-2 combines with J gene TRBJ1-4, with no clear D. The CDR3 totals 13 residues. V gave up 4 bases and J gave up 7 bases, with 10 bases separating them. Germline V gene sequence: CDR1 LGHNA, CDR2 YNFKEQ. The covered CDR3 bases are TGTGCCAGCAGCCCCGGTATTGCTGAAAAA. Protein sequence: CASSPGIAEK. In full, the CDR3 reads CASSPGIAEKLFF.

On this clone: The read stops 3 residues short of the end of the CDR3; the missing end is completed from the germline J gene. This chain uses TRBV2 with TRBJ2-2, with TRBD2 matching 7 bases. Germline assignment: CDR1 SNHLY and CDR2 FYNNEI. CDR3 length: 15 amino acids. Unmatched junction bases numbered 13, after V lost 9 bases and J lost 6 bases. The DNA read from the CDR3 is TGTGCCAGTCTTCGGTCTCGGGGGAGGGCCGGGGAG. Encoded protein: CASLRSRGRAGE. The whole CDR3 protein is CASLRSRGRAGELFF. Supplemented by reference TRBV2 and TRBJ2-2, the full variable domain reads EPEVTQTPSHQVTQMGQEVILRCVPISNHLYFYWYRQILGQKVEFLVSFYNNEISEKSEIFDDQFSVERPDGSNFTLKIRSTKLEDSAMYFCASLRSRGRAGELFFGEGSRLTVL.

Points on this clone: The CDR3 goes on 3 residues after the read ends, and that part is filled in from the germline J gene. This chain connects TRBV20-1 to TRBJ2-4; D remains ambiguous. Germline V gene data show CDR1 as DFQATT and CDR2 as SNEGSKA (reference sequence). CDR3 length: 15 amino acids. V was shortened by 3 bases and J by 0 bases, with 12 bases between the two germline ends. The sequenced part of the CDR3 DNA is TGCAGTGCTAGTGCCAGCGCACTAGCCAAAAACATT. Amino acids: CSASASALAKNI. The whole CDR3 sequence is CSASASALAKNIQYF.

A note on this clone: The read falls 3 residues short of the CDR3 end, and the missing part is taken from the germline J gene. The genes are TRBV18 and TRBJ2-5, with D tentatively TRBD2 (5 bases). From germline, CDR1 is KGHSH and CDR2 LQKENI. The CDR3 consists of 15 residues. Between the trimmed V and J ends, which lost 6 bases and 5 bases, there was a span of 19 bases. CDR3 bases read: TGTGCCAGCTCTCCCGCGAAGGGTACGGGGGAGACC. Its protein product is CASSPAKGTGET. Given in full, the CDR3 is CASSPAKGTGETQYF.

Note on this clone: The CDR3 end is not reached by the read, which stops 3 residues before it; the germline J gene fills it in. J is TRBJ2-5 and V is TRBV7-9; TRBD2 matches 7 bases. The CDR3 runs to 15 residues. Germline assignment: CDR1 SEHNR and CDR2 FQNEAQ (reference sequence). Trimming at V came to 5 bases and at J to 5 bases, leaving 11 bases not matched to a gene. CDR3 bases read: TGTGCCAGCAGCCTAAGGACTAGACTTCGGGAGACC. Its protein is CASSLRTRLRET. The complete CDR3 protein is CASSLRTRLRETQYF.

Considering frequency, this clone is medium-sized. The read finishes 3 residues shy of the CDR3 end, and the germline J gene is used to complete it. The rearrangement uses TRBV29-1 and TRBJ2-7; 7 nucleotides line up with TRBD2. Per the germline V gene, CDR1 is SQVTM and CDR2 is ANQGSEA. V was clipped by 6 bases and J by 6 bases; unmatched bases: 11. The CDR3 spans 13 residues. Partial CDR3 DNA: TGCAGCGTCGGATCGACTAGCCTAGGCGAG. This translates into CSVGSTSLGE. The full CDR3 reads CSVGSTSLGEQYF.

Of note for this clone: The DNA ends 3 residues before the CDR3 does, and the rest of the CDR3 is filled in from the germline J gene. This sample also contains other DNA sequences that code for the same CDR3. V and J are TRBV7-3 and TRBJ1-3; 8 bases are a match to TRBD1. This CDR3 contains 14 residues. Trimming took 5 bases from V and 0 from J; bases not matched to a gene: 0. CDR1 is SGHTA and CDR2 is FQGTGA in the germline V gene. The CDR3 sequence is CASSTGGSGNTIYF. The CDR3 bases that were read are TGTGCCAGCAGCACAGGGGGCTCTGGAAACACC.

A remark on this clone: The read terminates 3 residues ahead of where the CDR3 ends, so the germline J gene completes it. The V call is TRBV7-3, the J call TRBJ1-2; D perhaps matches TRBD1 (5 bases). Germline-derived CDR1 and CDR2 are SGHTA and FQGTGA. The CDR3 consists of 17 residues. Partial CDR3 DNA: TGTGCCAGCAGCTTCCCACCCGGGACTAGCGGGGGAGACGAC. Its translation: CASSFPPGTSGGDD. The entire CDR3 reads CASSFPPGTSGGDDYTF.

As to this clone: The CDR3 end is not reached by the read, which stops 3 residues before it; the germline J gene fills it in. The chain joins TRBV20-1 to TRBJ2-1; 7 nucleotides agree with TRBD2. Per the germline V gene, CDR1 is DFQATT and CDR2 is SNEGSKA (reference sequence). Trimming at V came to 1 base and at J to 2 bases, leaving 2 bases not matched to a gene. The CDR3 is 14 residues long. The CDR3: CSARGGTTYNEQFF. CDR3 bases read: TGCAGTGCTAGAGGCGGGACTACCTACAATGAG.

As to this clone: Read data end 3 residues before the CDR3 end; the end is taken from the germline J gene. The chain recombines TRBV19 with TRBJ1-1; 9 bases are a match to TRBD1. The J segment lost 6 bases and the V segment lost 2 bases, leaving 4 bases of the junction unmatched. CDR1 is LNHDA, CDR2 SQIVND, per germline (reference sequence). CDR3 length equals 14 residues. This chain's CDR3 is CASSIYRDRAEAFF. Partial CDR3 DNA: TGTGCCAGTAGTATATACCGGGACAGGGCTGAA.

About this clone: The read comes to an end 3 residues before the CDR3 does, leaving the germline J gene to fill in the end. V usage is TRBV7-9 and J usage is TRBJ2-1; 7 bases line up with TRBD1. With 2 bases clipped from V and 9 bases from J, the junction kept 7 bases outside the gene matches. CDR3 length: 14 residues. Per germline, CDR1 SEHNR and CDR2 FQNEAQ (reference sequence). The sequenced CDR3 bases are TGTGCCAGCAGCTTAAGACAGGGTAACGGTGAG. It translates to CASSLRQGNGE. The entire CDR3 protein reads CASSLRQGNGEQFF.

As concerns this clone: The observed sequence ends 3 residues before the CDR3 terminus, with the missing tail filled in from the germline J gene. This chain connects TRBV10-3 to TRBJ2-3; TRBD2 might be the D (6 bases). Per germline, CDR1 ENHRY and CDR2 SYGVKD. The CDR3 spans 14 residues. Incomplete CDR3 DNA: TGTGCCATCAGTGATTTTGCACAAGGGACTTCG. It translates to CAISDFAQGTS. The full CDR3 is CAISDFAQGTSQYF.

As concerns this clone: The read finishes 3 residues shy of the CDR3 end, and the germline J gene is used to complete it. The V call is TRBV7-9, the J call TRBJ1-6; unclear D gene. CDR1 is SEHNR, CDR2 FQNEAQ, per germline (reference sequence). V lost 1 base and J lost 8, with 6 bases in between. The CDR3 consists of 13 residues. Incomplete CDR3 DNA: TGTGCCAGCAGCTTAGTTCCTGATTCACCC. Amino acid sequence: CASSLVPDSP. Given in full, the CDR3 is CASSLVPDSPLHF.

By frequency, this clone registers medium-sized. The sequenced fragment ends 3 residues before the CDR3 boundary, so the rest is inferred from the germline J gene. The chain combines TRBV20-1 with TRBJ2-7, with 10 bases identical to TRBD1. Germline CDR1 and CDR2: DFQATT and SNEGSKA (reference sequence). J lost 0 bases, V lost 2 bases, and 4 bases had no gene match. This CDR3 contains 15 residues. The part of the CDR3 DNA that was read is TGCAGTGCTAGACGACAGGGGGCATTCTCCTACGAG. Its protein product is CSARRQGAFSYE. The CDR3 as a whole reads CSARRQGAFSYEQYF.

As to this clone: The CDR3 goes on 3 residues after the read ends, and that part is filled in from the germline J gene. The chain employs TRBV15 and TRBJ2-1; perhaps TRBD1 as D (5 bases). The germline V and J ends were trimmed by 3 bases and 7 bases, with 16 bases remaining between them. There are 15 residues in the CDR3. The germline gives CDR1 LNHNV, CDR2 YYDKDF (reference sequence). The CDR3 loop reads CATSRLGVRANEQFF. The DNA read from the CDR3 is TGTGCCACCAGCAGGCTAGGGGTTAGGGCAAATGAG.

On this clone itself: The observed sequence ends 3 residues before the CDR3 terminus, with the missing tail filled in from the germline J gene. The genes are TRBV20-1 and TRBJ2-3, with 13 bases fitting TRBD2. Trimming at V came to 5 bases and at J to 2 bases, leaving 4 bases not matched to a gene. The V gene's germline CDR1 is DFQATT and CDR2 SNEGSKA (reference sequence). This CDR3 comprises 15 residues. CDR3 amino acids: CSAPGLAGTTDTQYF. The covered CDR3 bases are TGCAGTGCTCCGGGACTAGCGGGGACCACAGATACG.

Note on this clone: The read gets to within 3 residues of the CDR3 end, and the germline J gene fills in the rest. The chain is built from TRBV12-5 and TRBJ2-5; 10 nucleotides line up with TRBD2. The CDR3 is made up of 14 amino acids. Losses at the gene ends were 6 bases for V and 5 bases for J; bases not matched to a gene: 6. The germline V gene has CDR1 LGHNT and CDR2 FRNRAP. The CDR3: CASGLGLAVETQYF. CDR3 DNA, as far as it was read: TGTGCTAGTGGCCTCGGACTAGCGGTGGAGACC.

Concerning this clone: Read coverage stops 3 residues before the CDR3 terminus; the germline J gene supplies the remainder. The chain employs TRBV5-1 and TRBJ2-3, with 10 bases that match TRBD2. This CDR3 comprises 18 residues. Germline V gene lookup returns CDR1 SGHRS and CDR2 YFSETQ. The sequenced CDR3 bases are TGCGCCAGCAGCTTGTATCCTAGCGGGAGAAGGAGAGAAGAGACG. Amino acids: CASSLYPSGRRREET. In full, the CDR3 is CASSLYPSGRRREETQYF.

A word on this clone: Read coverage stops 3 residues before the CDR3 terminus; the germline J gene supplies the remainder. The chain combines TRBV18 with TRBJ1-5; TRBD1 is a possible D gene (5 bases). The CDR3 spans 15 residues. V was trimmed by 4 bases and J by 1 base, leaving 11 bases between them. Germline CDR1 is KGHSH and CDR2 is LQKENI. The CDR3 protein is CASSRGGASNQPQHF. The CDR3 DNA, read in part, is TGTGCCAGCTCACGGGGGGGAGCGAGCAATCAGCCC.

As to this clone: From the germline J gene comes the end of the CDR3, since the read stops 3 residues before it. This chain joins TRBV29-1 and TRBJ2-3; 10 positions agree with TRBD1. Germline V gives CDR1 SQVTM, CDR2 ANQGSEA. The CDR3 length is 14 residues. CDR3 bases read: TGCAGCGTTGAATTCGGGACAGGGGAAGAGACG. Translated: CSVEFGTGEET. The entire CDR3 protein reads CSVEFGTGEETQYF.

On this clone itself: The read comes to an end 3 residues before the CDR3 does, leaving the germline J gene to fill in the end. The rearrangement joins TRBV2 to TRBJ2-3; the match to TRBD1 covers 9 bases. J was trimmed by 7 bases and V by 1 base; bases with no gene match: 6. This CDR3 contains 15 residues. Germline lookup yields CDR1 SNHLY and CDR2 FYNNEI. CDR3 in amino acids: CASSEVGTGLNTQYF. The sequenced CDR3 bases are TGTGCCAGCAGTGAAGTTGGGACAGGGCTAAATACG. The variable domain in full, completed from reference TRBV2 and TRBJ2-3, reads EPEVTQTPSHQVTQMGQEVILRCVPISNHLYFYWYRQILGQKVEFLVSFYNNEISEKSEIFDDQFSVERPDGSNFTLKIRSTKLEDSAMYFCASSEVGTGLNTQYFGPGTRLTVL.